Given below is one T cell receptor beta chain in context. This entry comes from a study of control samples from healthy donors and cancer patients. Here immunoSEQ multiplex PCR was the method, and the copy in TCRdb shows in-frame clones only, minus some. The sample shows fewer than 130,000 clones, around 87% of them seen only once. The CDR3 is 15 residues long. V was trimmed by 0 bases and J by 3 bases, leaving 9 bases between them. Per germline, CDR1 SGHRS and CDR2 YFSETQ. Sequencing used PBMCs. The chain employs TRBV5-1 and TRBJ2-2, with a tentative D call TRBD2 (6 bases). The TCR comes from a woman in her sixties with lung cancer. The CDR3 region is CASSLGLGDTGELFF. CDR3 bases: TGCGCCAGCAGCTTGGGACTAGGGGACACCGGGGAGCTGTTTTTT. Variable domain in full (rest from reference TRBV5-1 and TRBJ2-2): KAGVTQTPRYLIKTRGQQVTLSCSPISGHRSVSWYQQTPGQGLQFLFEYFSETQRNKGNFPGRFSGRQFSNSRSEMNVSTLELGDSALYLCASSLGLGDTGELFFGEGSRLTVL.